The clone carrying this TCR beta chain was seen only a few times. What it binds is unknown. These data come from a study of cytomegalovirus exposure and HLA in healthy donors. Overall study context: An earlier analysis identified 95 million to 120 million unique TCR beta sequences in 150 million to 200 million T cells.

Study findings and constraints: The majority of TCR sequences were rare, yet some public TCRs appeared in many donors. Donor immune exposure was known only as CMV serostatus. In a later analysis, at a false discovery rate of 0.05, roughly 17,000 TCR beta sequences matched HLA alleles.

CDR1 is SGHNT and CDR2 is YYREEE in the germline V gene (reference sequence). After removal of 1 base from V and 6 bases from J, the junction contained 5 bases not matched to a gene. The CDR3 totals 15 residues. Amplification used 60 Vbeta primers and 13 Jbeta primers. Sequenced by immunoSEQ multiplex PCR; TCRdb stores in-frame clones only, minus some. This sample has approximately 120,000 clones, with approximately 17% found just once. This TCR derives from a female donor in good health and CMV-seropositive. The genes are TRBV5-4 and TRBJ2-2; 8 bases map to TRBD2. Sequenced material: PBMCs. The CDR3, as DNA: TGTGCCAGCAGCTTGTACGAGACTAGCGCCGGGGAGCTGTTTTTT. Protein product: CASSLYETSAGELFF.